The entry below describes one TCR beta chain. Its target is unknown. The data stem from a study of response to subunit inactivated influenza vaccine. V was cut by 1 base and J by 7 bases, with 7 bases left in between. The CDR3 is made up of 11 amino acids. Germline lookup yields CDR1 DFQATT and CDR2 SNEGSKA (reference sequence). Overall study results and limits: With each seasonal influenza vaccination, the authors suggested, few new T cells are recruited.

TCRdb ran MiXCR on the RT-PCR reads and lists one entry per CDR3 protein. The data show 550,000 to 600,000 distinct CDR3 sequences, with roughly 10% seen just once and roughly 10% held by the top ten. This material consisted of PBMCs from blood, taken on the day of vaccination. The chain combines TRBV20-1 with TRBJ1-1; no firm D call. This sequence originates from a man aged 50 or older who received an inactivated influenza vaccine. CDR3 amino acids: CSARVRYEAFF. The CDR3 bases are TGCAGTGCTAGAGTACGGTATGAAGCTTTCTTT.